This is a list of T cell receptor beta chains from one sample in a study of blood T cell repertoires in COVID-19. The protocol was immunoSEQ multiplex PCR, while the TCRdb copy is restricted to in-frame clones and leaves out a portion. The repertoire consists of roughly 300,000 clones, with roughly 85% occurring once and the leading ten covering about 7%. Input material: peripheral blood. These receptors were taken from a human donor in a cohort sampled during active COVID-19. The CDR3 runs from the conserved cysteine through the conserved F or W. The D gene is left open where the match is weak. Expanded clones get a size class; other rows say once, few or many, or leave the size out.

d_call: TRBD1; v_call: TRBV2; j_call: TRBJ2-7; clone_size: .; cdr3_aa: CASSITGQSVSYEQYF; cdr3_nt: TGTGCCAGCAGTATTACGGGACAGTCCGTCTCCTACGAGCAGTACTTC
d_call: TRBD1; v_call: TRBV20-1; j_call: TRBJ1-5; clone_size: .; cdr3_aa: CSASTGGDPQHF; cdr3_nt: TGCAGTGCAAGTACAGGGGGCGATCCCCAGCATTTT
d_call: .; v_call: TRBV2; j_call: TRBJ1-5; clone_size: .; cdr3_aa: CASSETDQPQHF; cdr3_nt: TGTGCCAGCAGTGAAACGGATCAGCCCCAGCATTTT
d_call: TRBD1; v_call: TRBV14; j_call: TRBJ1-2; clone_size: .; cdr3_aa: CASSPDRGYGYTF; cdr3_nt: TGTGCCAGCAGCCCAGACAGGGGATATGGCTACACCTTC
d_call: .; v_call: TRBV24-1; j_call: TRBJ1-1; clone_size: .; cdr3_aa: CATSDSRAGNTEAFF; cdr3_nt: TGTGCCACCAGTGATTCAAGGGCGGGGAACACTGAAGCTTTCTTT
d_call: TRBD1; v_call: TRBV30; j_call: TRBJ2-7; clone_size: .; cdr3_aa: CAWSAGQGPYEQYF; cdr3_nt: TGTGCCTGGAGTGCTGGACAGGGCCCCTACGAGCAGTACTTC
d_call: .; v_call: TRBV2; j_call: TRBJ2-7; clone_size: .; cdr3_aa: CASRDSWASYEQYF; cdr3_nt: TGTGCCAGCCGAGATTCGTGGGCCTCCTACGAGCAGTACTTC
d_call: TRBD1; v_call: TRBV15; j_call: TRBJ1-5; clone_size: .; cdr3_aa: CATSRVPEGAQPQHF; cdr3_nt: TGTGCCACCAGCAGAGTACCGGAGGGGGCACAGCCCCAGCATTTT
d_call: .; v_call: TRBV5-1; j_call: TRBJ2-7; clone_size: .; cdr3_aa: CASSLFGEQYF; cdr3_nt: TGCGCCAGCAGCTTGTTCGGGGAGCAGTACTTC
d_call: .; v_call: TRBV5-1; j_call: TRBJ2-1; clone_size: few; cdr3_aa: CASSLGRWSSYNEQFF; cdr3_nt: TGCGCCAGCAGCTTGGGGCGGTGGAGCTCCTACAATGAGCAGTTCTTC
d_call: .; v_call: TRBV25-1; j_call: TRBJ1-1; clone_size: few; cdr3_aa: CASSEQGISEAFF; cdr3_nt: TGTGCCAGCAGTGAGCAGGGGATCTCTGAAGCTTTCTTT
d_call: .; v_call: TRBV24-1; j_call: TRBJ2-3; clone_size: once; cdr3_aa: CATSDPAGSSTDTQYF; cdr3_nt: TGTGCCACCAGTGACCCAGCGGGTAGTAGCACAGATACGCAGTATTTT
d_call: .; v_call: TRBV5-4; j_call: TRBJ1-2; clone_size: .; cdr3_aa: CASRTGRRGYTF; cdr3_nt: TGTGCCAGCAGGACCGGGAGGAGAGGCTACACCTTC
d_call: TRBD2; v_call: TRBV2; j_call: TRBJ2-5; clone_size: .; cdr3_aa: CAIKRDYGAQYF; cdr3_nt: TGTGCCATAAAGCGGGACTATGGGGCCCAGTACTTC
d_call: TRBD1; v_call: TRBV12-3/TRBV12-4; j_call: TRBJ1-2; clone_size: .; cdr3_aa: CASRMTGLHGYTF; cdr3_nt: TGTGCCAGCAGGATGACAGGGTTACATGGCTACACCTTC
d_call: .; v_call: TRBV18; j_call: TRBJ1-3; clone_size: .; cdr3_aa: CASSPLGGGSGNTIYF; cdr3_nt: TGTGCCAGCTCACCCTTAGGGGGGGGCTCTGGAAACACCATATATTTT
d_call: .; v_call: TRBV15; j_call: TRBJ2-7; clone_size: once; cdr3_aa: CATSRGGGEQYF; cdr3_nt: TGTGCCACCAGCAGAGGGGGAGGCGAGCAGTACTTC
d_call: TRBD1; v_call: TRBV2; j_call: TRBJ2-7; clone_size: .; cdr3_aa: CASSTGTGDYEQYF; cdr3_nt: TGTGCCAGCAGTACCGGGACAGGGGACTACGAGCAGTACTTC
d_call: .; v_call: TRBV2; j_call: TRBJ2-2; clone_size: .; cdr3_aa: CASSEVGGANTGELFF; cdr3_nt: TGTGCCAGCAGTGAAGTAGGGGGGGCGAACACCGGGGAGCTGTTTTTT
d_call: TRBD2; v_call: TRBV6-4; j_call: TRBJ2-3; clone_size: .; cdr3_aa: CASRMTSGATDTQYF; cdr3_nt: TGTGCCAGCAGGATGACTAGCGGGGCCACAGATACGCAGTATTTT
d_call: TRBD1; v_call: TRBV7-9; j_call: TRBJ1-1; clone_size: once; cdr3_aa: CASSPGTARTEAFF; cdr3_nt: TGTGCCAGCAGCCCTGGGACAGCGCGGACGGAAGCTTTCTTT
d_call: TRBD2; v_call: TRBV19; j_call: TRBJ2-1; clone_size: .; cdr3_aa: CAIGVTGTSGYNEQFF; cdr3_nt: TGTGCCATTGGAGTAACCGGGACTAGCGGTTACAATGAGCAGTTCTTC
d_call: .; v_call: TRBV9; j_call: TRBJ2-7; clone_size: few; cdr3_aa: CASSVDGGVYEQYF; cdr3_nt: TGTGCCAGCAGCGTAGATGGGGGCGTCTACGAGCAGTACTTC
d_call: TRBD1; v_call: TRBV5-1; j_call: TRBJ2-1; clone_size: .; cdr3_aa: CASSFEGADNEQFF; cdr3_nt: TGCGCCAGCAGCTTTGAGGGGGCGGACAATGAGCAGTTCTTC
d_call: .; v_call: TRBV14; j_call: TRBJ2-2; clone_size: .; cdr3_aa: CASSPVRSTGELFF; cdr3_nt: TGTGCCAGCAGCCCGGTCCGGAGCACCGGGGAGCTGTTTTTT
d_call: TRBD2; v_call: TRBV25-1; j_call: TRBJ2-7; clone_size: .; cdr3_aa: CASSVSSGERYEQYF; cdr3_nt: TGTGCCAGCAGTGTATCTAGCGGGGAACGCTACGAGCAGTACTTC
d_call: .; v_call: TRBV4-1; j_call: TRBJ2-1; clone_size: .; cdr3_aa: CASSQKGVSSYNEQFF; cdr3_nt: TGCGCCAGCAGCCAAAAGGGAGTGAGCTCCTACAATGAGCAGTTCTTC
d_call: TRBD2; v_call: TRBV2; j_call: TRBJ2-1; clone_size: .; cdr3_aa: CASSEWASGGWDEQFF; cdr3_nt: TGTGCCAGCAGTGAATGGGCTAGCGGGGGGTGGGATGAGCAGTTCTTC
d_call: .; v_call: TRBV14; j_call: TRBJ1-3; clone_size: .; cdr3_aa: CASSQGLSGNTIYF; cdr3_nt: TGTGCCAGCAGCCAGGGGCTCTCTGGAAACACCATATATTTT
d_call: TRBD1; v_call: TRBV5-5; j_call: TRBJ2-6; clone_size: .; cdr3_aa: CASSLTGAGGANVLTF; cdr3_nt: TGTGCCAGCAGCTTAACAGGGGCGGGTGGGGCCAACGTCCTGACTTTC
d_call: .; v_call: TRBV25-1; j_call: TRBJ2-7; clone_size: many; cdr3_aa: CASSEPIGHAEQYF; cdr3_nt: TGTGCCAGCAGTGAACCCATTGGACACGCCGAGCAGTACTTC
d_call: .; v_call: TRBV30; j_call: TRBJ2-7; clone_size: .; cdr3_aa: CAWSLGASYEQYF; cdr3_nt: TGTGCCTGGAGCTTGGGGGCTTCCTACGAGCAGTACTTC
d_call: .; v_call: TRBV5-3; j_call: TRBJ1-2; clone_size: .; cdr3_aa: CARSPLRYGYTF; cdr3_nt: TGTGCCAGAAGCCCTCTTAGATATGGCTACACCTTC
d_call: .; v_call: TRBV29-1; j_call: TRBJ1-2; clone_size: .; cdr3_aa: CSGGDRYPYGYTF; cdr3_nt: TGCAGCGGGGGAGACAGGTACCCGTATGGCTACACCTTC
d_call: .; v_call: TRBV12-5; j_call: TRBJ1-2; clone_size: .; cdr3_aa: CASGLSGVNYGYTF; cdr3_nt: TGTGCTAGTGGTTTGTCCGGGGTTAACTATGGCTACACCTTC
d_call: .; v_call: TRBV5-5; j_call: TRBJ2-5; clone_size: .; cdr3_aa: CASSLGQIQETQYF; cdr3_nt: TGTGCCAGCAGCTTGGGGCAGATCCAAGAGACCCAGTACTTC
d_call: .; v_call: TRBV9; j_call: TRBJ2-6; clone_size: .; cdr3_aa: CASVGDSTSGANVLTF; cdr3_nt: TGTGCCAGCGTCGGAGACTCCACCTCTGGGGCCAACGTCCTGACTTTC
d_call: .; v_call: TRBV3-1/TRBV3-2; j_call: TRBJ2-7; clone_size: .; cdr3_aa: CASSYGTVADEQYF; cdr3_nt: TGTGCCAGCAGCTATGGGACAGTAGCGGACGAGCAGTACTTC
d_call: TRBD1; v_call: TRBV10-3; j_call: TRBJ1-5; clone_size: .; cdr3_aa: CAISDPWDRGDNQPQHF; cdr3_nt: TGTGCCATCAGTGATCCATGGGACAGGGGAGACAATCAGCCCCAGCATTTT
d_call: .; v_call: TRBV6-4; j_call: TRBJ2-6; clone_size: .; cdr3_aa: CASSLNSGANVLTF; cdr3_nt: TGTGCCAGCAGCCTAAACTCTGGGGCCAACGTCCTGACTTTC
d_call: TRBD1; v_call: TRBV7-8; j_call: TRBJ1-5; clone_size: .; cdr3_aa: CASSPPGTGNQPQHF; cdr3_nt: TGTGCCAGCAGCCCCCCCGGGACAGGGAATCAGCCCCAGCATTTT
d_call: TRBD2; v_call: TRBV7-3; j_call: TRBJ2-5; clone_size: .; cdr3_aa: CASSLSGGETQYF; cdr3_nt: TGTGCCAGCAGCTTAAGCGGGGGGGAGACCCAGTACTTC
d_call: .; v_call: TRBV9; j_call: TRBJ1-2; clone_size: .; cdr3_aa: CASSVGRTTYGYTF; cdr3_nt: TGTGCCAGCAGCGTAGGCAGGACTACTTATGGCTACACCTTC
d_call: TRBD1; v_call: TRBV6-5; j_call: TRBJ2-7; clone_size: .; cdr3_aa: CASTSPGGYEQYF; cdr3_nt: TGTGCCAGCACGAGCCCAGGGGGCTACGAGCAGTACTTC
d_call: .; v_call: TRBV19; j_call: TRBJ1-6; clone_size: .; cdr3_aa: CASSRPYTGSPLHF; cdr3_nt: TGTGCCAGTAGCCGCCCGTATACTGGTTCACCCCTCCACTTT
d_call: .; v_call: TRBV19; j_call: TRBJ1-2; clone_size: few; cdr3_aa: CASTLGQYGYTF; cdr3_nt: TGTGCCAGTACCCTCGGACAGTATGGCTACACCTTC
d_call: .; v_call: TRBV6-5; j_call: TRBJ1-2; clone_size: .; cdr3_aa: CASKEGRYGYTF; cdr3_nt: TGTGCCAGCAAGGAGGGCCGGTATGGCTACACCTTC
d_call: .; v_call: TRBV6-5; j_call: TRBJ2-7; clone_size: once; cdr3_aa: CASSYRQVAYEQYF; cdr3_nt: TGTGCCAGCAGTTACCGACAGGTTGCCTACGAGCAGTACTTC